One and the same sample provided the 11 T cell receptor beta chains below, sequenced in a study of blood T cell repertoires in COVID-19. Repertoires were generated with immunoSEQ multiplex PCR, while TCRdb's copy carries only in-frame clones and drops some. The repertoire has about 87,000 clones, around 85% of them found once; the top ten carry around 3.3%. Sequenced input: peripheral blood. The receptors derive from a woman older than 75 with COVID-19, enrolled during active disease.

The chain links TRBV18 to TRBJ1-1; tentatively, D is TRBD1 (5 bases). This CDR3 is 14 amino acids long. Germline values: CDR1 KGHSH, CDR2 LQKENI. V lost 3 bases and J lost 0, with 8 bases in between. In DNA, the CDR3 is TGTGCCAGCTCACCGCAGGGTCTGAACACTGAAGCTTTCTTT. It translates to CASSPQGLNTEAFF.

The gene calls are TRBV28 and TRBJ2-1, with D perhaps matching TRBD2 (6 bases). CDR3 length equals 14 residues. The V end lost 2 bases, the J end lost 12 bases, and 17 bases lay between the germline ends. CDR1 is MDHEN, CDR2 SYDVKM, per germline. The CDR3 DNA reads TGTGCCAGCAGTTTAACCCTTATGGAGGGTGGGCAGTTCTTC. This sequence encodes CASSLTLMEGGQFF.

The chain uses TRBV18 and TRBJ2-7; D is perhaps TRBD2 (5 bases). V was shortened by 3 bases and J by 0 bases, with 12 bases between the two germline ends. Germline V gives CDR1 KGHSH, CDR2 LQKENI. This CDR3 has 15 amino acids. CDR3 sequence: CASSPSGISSYEQYF. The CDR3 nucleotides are TGTGCCAGCTCACCTTCGGGGATAAGCTCCTACGAGCAGTACTTC.

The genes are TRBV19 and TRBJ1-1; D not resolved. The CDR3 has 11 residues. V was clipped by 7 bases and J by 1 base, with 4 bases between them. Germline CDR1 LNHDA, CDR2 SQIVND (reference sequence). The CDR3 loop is CASTGNTEAFF. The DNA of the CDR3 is TGTGCCAGTACAGGGAACACTGAAGCTTTCTTT.

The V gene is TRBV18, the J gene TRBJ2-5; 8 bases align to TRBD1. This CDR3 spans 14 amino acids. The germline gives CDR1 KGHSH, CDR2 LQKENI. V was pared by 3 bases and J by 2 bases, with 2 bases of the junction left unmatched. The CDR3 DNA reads TGTGCCAGCTCACCGCGGACAGGGCAAGAGACCCAGTACTTC. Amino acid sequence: CASSPRTGQETQYF.

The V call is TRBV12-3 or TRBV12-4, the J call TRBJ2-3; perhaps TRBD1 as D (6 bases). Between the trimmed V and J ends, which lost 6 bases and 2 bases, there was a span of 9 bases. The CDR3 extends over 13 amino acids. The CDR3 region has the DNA TGTGCCAGCAGAGGGGGATACACAGATACGCAGTATTTT. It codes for CASRGGYTDTQYF.

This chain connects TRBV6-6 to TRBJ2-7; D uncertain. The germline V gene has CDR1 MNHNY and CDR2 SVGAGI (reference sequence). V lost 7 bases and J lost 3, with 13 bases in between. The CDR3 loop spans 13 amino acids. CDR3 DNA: TGTGCCAGCAACCAGAAAGTTAACTACGAGCAGTACTTC. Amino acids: CASNQKVNYEQYF.

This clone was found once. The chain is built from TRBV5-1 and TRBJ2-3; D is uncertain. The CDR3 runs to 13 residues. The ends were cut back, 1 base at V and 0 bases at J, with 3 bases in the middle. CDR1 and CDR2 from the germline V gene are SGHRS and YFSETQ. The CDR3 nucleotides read TGCGCCAGCAGCTTGCGGAGCACAGATACGCAGTATTTT. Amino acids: CASSLRSTDTQYF.

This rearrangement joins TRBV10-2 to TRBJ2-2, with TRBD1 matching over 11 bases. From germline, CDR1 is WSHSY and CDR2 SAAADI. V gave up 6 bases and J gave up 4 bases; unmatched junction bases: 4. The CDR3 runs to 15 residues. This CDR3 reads CASSPGQGVTGELFF. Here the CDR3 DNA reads TGCGCCAGCAGCCCGGGACAGGGGGTCACCGGGGAGCTGTTTTTT.

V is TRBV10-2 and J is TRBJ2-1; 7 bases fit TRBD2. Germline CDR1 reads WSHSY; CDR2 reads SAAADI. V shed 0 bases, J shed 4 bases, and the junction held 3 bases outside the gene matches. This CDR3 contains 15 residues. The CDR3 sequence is CASSESGRGYNEQFF. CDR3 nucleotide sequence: TGCGCCAGCAGTGAGTCAGGGAGGGGTTACAATGAGCAGTTCTTC.

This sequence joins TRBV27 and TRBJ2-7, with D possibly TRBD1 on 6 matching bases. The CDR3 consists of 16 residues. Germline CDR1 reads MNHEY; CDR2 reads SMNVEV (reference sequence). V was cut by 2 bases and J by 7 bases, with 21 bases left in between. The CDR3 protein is CASSLIPGTRSREQYF. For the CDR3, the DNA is TGTGCCAGCAGTTTAATTCCAGGGACAAGATCGAGGGAGCAGTACTTC.